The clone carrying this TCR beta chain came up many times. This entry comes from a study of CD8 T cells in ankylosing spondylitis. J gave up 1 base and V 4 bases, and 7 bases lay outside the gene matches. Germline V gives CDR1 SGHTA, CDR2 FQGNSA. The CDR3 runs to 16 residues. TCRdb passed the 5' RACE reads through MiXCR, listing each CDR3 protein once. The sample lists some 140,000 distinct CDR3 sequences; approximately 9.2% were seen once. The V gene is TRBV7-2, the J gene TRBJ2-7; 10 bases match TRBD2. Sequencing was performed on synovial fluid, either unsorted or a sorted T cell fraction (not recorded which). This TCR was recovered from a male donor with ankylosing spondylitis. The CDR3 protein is CASSSRTSGSSYEQYF. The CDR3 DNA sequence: TGTGCCAGCAGCTCACGGACTAGCGGATCTTCCTACGAGCAGTACTTC.